One sample yielded the 11 T cell receptor beta chains listed below, sequenced in a study of blood T cell repertoires in COVID-19. Method: immunoSEQ multiplex PCR; TCRdb's copy keeps in-frame clones and lacks some. Here the sample spans about 120,000 clones, 65% to 90% being singletons. The specimen sequenced was peripheral blood. The receptors were gathered from a man at least 80 years old with acute or convalescent COVID-19.

The chain combines TRBV18 with TRBJ2-2; 8 bases are a match to TRBD1. This CDR3 has 14 residues. V was clipped by 3 bases and J by 4 bases; unmatched bases: 1. The V gene's germline CDR1 is KGHSH and CDR2 LQKENI. CDR3 in amino acids: CASSPGQATGELFF. The CDR3 nucleotides are TGTGCCAGCTCACCGGGACAGGCCACCGGGGAGCTGTTTTTT.

This chain connects TRBV18 to TRBJ1-2; D is unresolved. Trimming stripped 5 bases from V and 4 bases from J, with 11 bases between. Germline-derived CDR1 and CDR2 are KGHSH and LQKENI. This CDR3 spans 13 amino acids. In DNA, the CDR3 is TGTGCCAGCTCAAATTTACAGTCCTATGGCTACACCTTC. It is translated as CASSNLQSYGYTF.

This clone was recorded a few times. This chain connects TRBV29-1 to TRBJ2-7; 11 bases map to TRBD2. The V gene's germline CDR1 is SQVTM and CDR2 ANQGSEA. The CDR3 has 12 residues. V was pared by 5 bases and J by 4 bases, with 1 base of the junction left unmatched. Here the CDR3 reads CSVRLAGYEQYF. The CDR3 nucleotides read TGCAGCGTTAGACTAGCGGGATACGAGCAGTACTTC.

The rearrangement joins TRBV28 to TRBJ1-5; the match to TRBD1 covers 7 bases. CDR1 is MDHEN, CDR2 SYDVKM, per germline. This CDR3 has 14 amino acids. Trimming cost V 3 bases and J 5 bases; bases outside gene matches: 4. The CDR3 nucleotides are TGTGCCAGCAGTTTGACAGGGCAAGATCAGCCCCAGCATTTT. This encodes CASSLTGQDQPQHF.

V is TRBV7-8 and J is TRBJ2-1, with unresolved D. The V end lost 5 bases, the J end lost 10 bases, and 12 bases lay between the germline ends. Germline loops: CDR1 SGHVS, CDR2 FQNEAQ. The CDR3 covers 12 residues. The CDR3 DNA reads as TGTGCCAGCAGCCGAGGTAACAGAGAGCAGTTCTTC. Translated: CASSRGNREQFF.

V usage is TRBV5-1 and J usage is TRBJ1-6, with D hard to call. The CDR3 covers 14 residues. The V gene lost 1 base and the J gene lost 6 bases, with 8 bases spanning the gap. Germline V gene sequence: CDR1 SGHRS, CDR2 YFSETQ. CDR3 residues: CASSLTVSNSPLHF. CDR3 sequence (DNA): TGCGCCAGCAGCTTGACGGTCTCTAATTCACCCCTCCACTTT. Together with reference TRBV5-1 and TRBJ1-6, the CDR3 gives the full variable domain: KAGVTQTPRYLIKTRGQQVTLSCSPISGHRSVSWYQQTPGQGLQFLFEYFSETQRNKGNFPGRFSGRQFSNSRSEMNVSTLELGDSALYLCASSLTVSNSPLHFGNGTRLTVT.

The CDR3 DNA reads TGTGCCAGCAGCTTGGGACAGGCGAACACTGAAGCTTTCTTT. Translating it yields CASSLGQANTEAFF. The chain combines TRBV7-9 with TRBJ1-1; 8 nucleotides align to TRBD1. The germline V gene has CDR1 SEHNR and CDR2 FQNEAQ (reference sequence). The J segment lost 1 base and the V segment lost 3 bases, leaving 1 base of the junction unmatched. This CDR3 is built from 14 residues.

V gene TRBV3-1 (or the pseudogene TRBV3-2) combines with J gene TRBJ1-4; D not certain. The germline V and J ends were trimmed by 4 bases and 8 bases, with 5 bases remaining between them. The CDR3 has 11 amino acids. Germline V lookup: CDR1 LGHDT, CDR2 YNNKEL (reference sequence). CDR3 loop: CASSRLEKLFF. The DNA for the CDR3 is TGTGCCAGCAGCCGGCTCGAAAAACTGTTTTTT.

The rearrangement joins TRBV5-1 to TRBJ2-5; 8 nucleotides agree with TRBD2. This CDR3 is built from 16 residues. V was clipped by 0 bases and J by 4 bases; unmatched bases: 8. The germline V gene encodes CDR1 SGHRS and CDR2 YFSETQ. CDR3 sequence: CASSLAGGPGSETQYF. In nucleotides, the CDR3 is TGCGCCAGCAGCTTGGCGGGAGGGCCAGGATCAGAGACCCAGTACTTC.

The chain has TRBV29-1 and TRBJ1-1, with D perhaps TRBD1 (6 bases). The CDR3 extends over 11 amino acids. V was clipped by 7 bases and J by 5 bases, with 11 bases between them. Germline CDR1 reads SQVTM; CDR2 reads ANQGSEA. For the CDR3, the DNA is TGCAGCGCCGTCAGGGGAACTGAAGCTTTCTTT. Its translation is CSAVRGTEAFF.

V gene TRBV30 combines with J gene TRBJ2-3, with 7 bases fitting TRBD1. Trimming at V came to 3 bases and at J to 2 bases, leaving 8 bases not matched to a gene. Germline lookup yields CDR1 GTSNPN and CDR2 SVGIG (reference sequence). The CDR3 loop spans 15 amino acids. The CDR3 bases are TGTGCCTGGAGAAGAGGCCAGGGGGTCACAGATACGCAGTATTTT. This gives the protein CAWRRGQGVTDTQYF.